These T cell receptor beta chains were read from a single sample in a study of cytomegalovirus exposure and HLA in healthy donors. Profiled with immunoSEQ multiplex PCR; TCRdb holds only in-frame clones, not every one. The profile shows some 130,000 clones, around three quarters of them singletons. Source material: PBMCs. Source of these receptors: a male donor in good health and CMV-seronegative. The CDR3 runs from the conserved cysteine through the conserved F or W. D genes are given only for firm matches. Some rows mark clone size as missing; the rest say once, few, many or name a class of expanded clone.

D gene	V gene	clone size	J gene	CDR3 protein	CDR3 DNA
TRBD2	TRBV9	.	TRBJ2-1	CASTKSGGGAYEQFF	TGTGCCAGCACCAAATCGGGCGGGGGGGCCTATGAGCAGTTCTTC
.	TRBV29-1	.	TRBJ2-7	CSVAGAPYEQYF	TGCAGCGTTGCAGGGGCGCCCTACGAGCAGTACTTC
TRBD2	TRBV30	.	TRBJ2-5	CAWSSTLAGGPGETQYF	TGTGCCTGGAGTTCAACGCTAGCGGGGGGGCCGGGTGAGACCCAGTACTTC
TRBD1	TRBV18	few	TRBJ2-2	CASSPRQGDTGELFF	TGTGCCAGCTCACCCCGACAGGGGGACACCGGGGAGCTGTTTTTT
.	TRBV21-1	few	TRBJ2-3	CASSKARGGDTQYF	TGTGCCAGCAGCAAAGCGAGGGGGGGAGATACGCAGTATTTT
TRBD1	TRBV9	.	TRBJ2-3	CASSVLTGGTDTQYF	TGTGCCAGCAGCGTATTGACAGGGGGCACAGATACGCAGTATTTT
.	TRBV5-1	once	TRBJ2-7	CASSLDLRGSGEQYF	TGCGCCAGCAGCTTGGACCTCAGGGGCTCCGGCGAGCAGTACTTC
TRBD2	TRBV7-6	.	TRBJ2-1	CASSLRVAGGPLNNEQFF	TGTGCCAGCAGCTTACGGGTAGCGGGAGGGCCGTTGAATAATGAGCAGTTCTTC
.	TRBV30	.	TRBJ2-6	CAWTMTGLSGANVLTF	TGTGCCTGGACCATGACAGGACTCTCTGGGGCCAACGTCCTGACTTTC
.	TRBV4-3	.	TRBJ2-3	CASSQTPNLATDTQYF	TGCGCCAGCAGCCAAACTCCGAATTTAGCAACAGATACGCAGTATTTT
.	TRBV2	.	TRBJ1-3	CASSEKKGGRLRRKIAPGNTIYF	TGTGCCAGCAGTGAGAAAAAGGGGGGGCGCCTAAGGAGAAAGATAGCCCCTGGAAACACCATATATTTT
.	TRBV29-1	.	TRBJ2-5	CSAPRGGASGTQYF	TGCAGCGCCCCACGGGGAGGCGCATCTGGGACCCAGTACTTC
.	TRBV6-5	.	TRBJ2-1	CASSRRRGNEQFF	TGTGCCAGCAGTCGCCGCCGGGGCAATGAGCAGTTCTTC
.	TRBV10-2	.	TRBJ2-3	CASSEVLSTDTQYF	TGCGCCAGCAGTGAGGTACTCAGCACAGATACGCAGTATTTT
TRBD1	TRBV5-1	.	TRBJ1-2	CASSPQQGASGYTF	TGCGCCAGCAGTCCGCAGCAGGGGGCGAGTGGCTACACCTTC
.	TRBV9	.	TRBJ1-4	CASSGRGTANEKLFF	TGTGCCAGCAGCGGTCGGGGGACGGCTAATGAAAAACTGTTTTTT
TRBD1	TRBV7-9	.	TRBJ2-3	CSSSLATGSTDTQYF	TGTTCCAGCAGCTTAGCGACAGGGAGCACAGATACGCAGTATTTT
.	TRBV7-2	.	TRBJ1-2	CASSLALTGRHGYTF	TGTGCCAGCAGCTTAGCCTTAACAGGGCGACATGGCTACACCTTC
TRBD2	TRBV7-9	.	TRBJ2-7	CASSLGTSLIYEQYF	TGTGCCAGCAGCTTAGGGACTAGTCTTATATACGAGCAGTACTTC
.	TRBV10-1	.	TRBJ2-7	CASSEIGPGTEQYF	TGCGCCAGCAGTGAAATAGGCCCGGGAACCGAGCAGTACTTC
TRBD2	TRBV10-1	.	TRBJ2-1	CASSGGTSGGDNEQFF	TGCGCCAGCAGTGGGGGGACTAGCGGGGGAGACAATGAGCAGTTCTTC
.	TRBV5-4	few	TRBJ2-1	CASTSFPDREDEQFF	TGTGCCAGCACCTCTTTTCCTGACAGGGAGGATGAGCAGTTCTTC
TRBD1	TRBV18	.	TRBJ1-2	CASSPKQGSYGYTF	TGTGCCAGCTCACCAAAACAGGGGAGCTATGGCTACACCTTC
.	TRBV9	.	TRBJ1-3	CASASVSGNTIYF	TGTGCCAGCGCCTCGGTCTCTGGAAACACCATATATTTT
TRBD2	TRBV7-2	.	TRBJ2-7	CASSFSGTSYEQYF	TGTGCCAGCAGCTTTAGCGGGACCAGCTACGAGCAGTACTTC
TRBD2	TRBV7-2	.	TRBJ2-7	CASSSRAGGYEQYF	TGTGCCAGCAGCTCCCGGGCGGGGGGCTACGAGCAGTACTTC
.	TRBV6-5	.	TRBJ1-2	CASRHPRGYTF	TGTGCCAGCAGGCACCCGAGGGGCTACACCTTC
.	TRBV20-1	.	TRBJ2-3	CSAGQPHTQYF	TGCAGTGCCGGACAGCCGCATACGCAGTATTTT
.	TRBV6-5	few	TRBJ1-1	CASSLTGWTEAFF	TGTGCCAGCAGTCTAACCGGTTGGACTGAAGCTTTCTTT
TRBD2	TRBV7-8	.	TRBJ2-1	CASSSSGRGENEQFF	TGTGCCAGCAGCTCTAGCGGGAGAGGAGAAAATGAGCAGTTCTTC
TRBD1	TRBV2	.	TRBJ1-5	CASSPTLMTGTLQPQHF	TGTGCCAGCAGCCCTACTCTCATGACAGGGACTCTCCAGCCCCAGCATTTT